This record looks at one T cell receptor (beta chain) sequence and its context. Antigen specificity is unknown. 5'RACE primed at constant segments yielded TCR alpha and TCR beta cDNA libraries bearing sample barcodes and UMIs. TCRdb re-analysed the 5' RACE reads in MiXCR, keeping a single row per CDR3 protein. The sample lists about 400,000 distinct CDR3 sequences, more than 20% seen once, with under 15% in the top ten. The V and J ends lost 5 bases and 0 bases, in that order; junction bases with no gene match: 10. This CDR3 spans 17 amino acids. CDR1 is SGHVS and CDR2 is FNYEAQ in the germline V gene. The sample belongs to a study of T-cell memory formation after mild COVID-19. The study, taken as a whole, reports: CD4+ bias marked clones expanding day 15 to 37, unlike balanced contracting clones. Of the contracting clones, CD4+ ones lay mainly in CM and EM, and CD8+ ones in EMRA. Memory sampled before infection contained some responding clones, suggesting cross-reactive memory joined.

Material for sequencing was PBMCs or a T cell subset sorted from them (not recorded which). The chain joins TRBV7-6 to TRBJ2-1; 7 bases fit TRBD2. This receptor was obtained from an adult woman who had mild COVID-19 (a few samples of this study predate the infection). Cell type and time point are not known. The DNA of the CDR3 is TGTGCCAGCAGCCCGTACCCGGGGGGAAGCTCCTACAATGAGCAGTTCTTC. Translated: CASSPYPGGSSYNEQFF.